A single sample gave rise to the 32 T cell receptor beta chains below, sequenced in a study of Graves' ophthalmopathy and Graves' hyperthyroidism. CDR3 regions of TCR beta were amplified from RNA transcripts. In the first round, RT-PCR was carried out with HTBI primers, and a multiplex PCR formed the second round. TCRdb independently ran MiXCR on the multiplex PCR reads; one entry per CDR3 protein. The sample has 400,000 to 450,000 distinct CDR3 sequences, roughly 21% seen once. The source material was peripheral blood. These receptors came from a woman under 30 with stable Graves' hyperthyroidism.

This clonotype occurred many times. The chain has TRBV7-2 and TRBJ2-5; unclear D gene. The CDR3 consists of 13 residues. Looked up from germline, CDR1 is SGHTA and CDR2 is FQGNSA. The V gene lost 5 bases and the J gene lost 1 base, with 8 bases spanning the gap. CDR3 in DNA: TGTGCCAGCAGCACCACAGTCCAAGAGACCCAGTACTTC. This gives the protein CASSTTVQETQYF.

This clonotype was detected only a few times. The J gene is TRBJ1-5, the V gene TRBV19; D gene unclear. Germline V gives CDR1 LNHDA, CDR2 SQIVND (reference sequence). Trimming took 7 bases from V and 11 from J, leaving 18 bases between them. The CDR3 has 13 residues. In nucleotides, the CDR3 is TGTGCCAGTACAGACCAATATAGTAGGTCCCAGCATTTT. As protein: CASTDQYSRSQHF.

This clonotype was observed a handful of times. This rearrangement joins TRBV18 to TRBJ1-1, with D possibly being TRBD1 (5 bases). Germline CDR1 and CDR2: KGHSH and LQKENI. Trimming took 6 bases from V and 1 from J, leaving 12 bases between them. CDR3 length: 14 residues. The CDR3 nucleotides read TGTGCCAGCTCGGGCAGGGTCTCGAACACTGAAGCTTTCTTT. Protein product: CASSGRVSNTEAFF.

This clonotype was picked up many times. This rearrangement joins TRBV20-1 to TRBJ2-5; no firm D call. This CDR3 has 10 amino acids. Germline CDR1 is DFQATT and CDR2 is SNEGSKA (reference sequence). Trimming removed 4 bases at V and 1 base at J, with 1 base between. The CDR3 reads CSATQETQYF. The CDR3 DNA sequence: TGCAGTGCTACCCAAGAGACCCAGTACTTC.

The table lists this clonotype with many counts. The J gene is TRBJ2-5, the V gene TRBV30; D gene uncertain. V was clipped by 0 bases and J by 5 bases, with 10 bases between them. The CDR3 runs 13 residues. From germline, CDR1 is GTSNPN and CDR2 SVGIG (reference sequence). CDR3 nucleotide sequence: TGTGCCTGGAGTGTAAAGGGTTTGGAGACCCAGTACTTC. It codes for CAWSVKGLETQYF.

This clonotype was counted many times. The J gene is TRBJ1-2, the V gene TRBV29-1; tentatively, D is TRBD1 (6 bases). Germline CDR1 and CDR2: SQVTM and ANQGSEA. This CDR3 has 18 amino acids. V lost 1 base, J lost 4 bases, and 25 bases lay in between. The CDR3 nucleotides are TGCAGCGTTGAAGGAGCCGTCGGGGGCAGGACCCTCGGCTATGGCTACACCTTC. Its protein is CSVEGAVGGRTLGYGYTF.

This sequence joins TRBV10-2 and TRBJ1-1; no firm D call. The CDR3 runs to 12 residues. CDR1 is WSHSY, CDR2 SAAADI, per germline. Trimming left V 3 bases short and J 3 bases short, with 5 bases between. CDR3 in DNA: TGCGCCAGCAGTGATGCGGACACTGAAGCTTTCTTT. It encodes CASSDADTEAFF.

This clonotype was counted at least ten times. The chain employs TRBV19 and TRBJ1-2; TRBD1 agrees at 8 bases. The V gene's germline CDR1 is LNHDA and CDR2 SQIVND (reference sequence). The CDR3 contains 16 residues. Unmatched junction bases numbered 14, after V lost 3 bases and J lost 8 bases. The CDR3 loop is CASSIQFDRGGTGYTF. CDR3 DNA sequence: TGTGCCAGTAGTATCCAATTTGACAGGGGAGGAACGGGCTACACCTTC.

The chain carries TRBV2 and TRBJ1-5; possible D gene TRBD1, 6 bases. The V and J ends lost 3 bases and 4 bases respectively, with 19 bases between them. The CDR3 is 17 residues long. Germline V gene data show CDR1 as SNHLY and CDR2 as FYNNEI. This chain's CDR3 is CASSDYGGGNLNQPQHF. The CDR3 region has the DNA TGTGCCAGCAGTGATTATGGAGGGGGTAACTTAAATCAGCCCCAGCATTTT.

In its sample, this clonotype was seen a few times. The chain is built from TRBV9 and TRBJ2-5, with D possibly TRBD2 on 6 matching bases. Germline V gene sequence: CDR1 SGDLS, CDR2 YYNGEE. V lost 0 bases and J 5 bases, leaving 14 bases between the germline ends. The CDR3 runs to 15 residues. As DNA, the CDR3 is TGTGCCAGCAGCGTAGACCCGGGAGAGGTGGAGACCCAGTACTTC. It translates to CASSVDPGEVETQYF.

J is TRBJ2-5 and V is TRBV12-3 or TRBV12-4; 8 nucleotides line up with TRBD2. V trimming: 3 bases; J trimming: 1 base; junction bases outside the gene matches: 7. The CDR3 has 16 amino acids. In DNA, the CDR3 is TGTGCCAGCAGTTTTCTAGCGGGTCCCGTCCAAGAGACCCAGTACTTC. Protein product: CASSFLAGPVQETQYF.

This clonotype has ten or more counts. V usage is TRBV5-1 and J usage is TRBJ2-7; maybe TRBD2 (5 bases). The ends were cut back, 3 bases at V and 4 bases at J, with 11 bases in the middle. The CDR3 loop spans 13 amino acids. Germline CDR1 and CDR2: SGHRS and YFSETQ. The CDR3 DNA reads TGCGCCAGCAGCTCACGGGGTGGTTACGAGCAGTACTTC. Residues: CASSSRGGYEQYF.

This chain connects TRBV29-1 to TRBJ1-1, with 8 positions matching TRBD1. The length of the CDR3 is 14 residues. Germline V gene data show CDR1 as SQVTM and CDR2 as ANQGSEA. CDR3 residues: CSAFRQGMQPEAFF. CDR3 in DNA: TGCAGTGCCTTCCGACAGGGGATGCAACCTGAAGCTTTCTTT.

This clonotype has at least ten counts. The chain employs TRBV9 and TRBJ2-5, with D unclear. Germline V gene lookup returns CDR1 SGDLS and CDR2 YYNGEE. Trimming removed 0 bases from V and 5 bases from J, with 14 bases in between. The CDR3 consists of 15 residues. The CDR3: CASSVGVVLGETQYF. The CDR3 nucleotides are TGTGCCAGCAGCGTAGGAGTGGTCCTAGGGGAGACCCAGTACTTC.

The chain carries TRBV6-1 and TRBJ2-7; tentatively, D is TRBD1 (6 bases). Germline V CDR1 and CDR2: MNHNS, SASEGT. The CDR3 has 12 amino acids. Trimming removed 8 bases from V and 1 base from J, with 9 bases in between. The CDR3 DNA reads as TGTGCCAGCGACGACAGGTCCTACGAGCAGTACTTC. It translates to CASDDRSYEQYF.

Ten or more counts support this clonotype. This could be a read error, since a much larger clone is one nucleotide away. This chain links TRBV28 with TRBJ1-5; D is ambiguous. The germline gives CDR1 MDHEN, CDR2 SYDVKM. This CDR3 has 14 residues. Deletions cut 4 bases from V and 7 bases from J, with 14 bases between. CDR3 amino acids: CASSSRRGRQPQHF. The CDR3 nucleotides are TGTGCCAGCAGTTCCAGACGGGGTCGGCAGCCCCAGCATTTT. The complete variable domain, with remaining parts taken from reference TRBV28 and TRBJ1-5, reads DVKVTQSSRYLVKRTGEKVFLECVQDMDHENMFWYRQDPGLGLRLIYFSYDVKMKEKGDIPEGYSVSREKKERFSLILESASTNQTSMYLCASSSRRGRQPQHFGDGTRLSIL.

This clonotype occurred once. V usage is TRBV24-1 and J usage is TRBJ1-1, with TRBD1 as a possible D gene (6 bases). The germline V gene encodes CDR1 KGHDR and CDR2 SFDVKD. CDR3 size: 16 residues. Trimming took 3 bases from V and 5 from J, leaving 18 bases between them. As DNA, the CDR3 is TGTGCCACCAGTGATGGGTTGGGGGCCGGTGGGACTGAAGCTTTCTTT. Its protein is CATSDGLGAGGTEAFF.

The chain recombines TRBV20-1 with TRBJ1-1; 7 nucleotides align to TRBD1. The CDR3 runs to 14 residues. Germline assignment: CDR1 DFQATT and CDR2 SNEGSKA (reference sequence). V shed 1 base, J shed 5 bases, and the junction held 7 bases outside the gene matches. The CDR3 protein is CSARGEGARTEAFF. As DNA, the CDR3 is TGCAGTGCTAGAGGTGAGGGGGCGAGAACTGAAGCTTTCTTT.

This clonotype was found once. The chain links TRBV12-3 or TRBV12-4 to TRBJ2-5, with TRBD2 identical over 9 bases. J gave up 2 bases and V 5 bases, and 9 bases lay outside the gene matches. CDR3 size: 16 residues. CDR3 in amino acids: CASSTGLAITQETQYF. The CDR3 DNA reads TGTGCCAGCAGTACCGGACTAGCGATAACTCAAGAGACCCAGTACTTC.

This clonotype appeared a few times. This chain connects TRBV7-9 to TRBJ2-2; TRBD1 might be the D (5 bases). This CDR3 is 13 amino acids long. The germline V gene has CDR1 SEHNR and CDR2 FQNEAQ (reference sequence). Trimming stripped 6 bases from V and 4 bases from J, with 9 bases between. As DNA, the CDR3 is TGTGCCAGCAGAGACAGTCTCACCGGGGAGCTGTTTTTT. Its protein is CASRDSLTGELFF.

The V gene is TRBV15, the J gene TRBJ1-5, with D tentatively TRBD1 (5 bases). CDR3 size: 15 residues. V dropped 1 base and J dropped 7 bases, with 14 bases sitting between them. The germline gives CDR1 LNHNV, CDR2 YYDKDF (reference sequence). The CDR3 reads CATSRGGGLGQPQHF. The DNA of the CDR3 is TGTGCCACCAGCAGAGGGGGGGGACTAGGGCAGCCCCAGCATTTT.

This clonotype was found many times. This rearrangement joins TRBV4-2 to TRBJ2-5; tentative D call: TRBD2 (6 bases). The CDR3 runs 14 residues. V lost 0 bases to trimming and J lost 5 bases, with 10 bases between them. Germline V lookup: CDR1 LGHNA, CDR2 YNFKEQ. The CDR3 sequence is CASSQEAGGETQYF. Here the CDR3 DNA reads TGTGCCAGCAGCCAAGAAGCGGGCGGGGAGACCCAGTACTTC.

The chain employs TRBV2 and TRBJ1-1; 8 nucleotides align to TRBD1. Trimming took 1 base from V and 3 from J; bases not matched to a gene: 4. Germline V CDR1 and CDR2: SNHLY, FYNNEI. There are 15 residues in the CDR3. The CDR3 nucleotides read TGTGCCAGCAGTGAAGAGACAGGGGCTTACACTGAAGCTTTCTTT. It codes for CASSEETGAYTEAFF.

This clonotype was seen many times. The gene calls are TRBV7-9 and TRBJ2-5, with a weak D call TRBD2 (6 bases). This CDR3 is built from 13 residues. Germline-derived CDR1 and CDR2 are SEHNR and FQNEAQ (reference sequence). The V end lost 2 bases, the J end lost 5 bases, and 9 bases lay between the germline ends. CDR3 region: CASSLPGVETQYF. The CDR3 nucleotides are TGTGCCAGCAGCTTACCGGGGGTTGAGACCCAGTACTTC.

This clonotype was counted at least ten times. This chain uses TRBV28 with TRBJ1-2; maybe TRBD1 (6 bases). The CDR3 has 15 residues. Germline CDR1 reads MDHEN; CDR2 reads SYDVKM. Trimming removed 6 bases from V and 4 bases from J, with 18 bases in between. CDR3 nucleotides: TGTGCCAGCAGGGGGGCGTGGGGAGTAGGCTATGGCTACACCTTC. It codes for CASRGAWGVGYGYTF.

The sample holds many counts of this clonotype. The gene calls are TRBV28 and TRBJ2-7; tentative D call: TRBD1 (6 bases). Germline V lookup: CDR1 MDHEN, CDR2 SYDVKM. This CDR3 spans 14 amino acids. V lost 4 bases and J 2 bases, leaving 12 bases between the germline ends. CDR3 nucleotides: TGTGCCAGCAGTTACTCACAGGGTACCTACGAGCAGTACTTC. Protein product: CASSYSQGTYEQYF.

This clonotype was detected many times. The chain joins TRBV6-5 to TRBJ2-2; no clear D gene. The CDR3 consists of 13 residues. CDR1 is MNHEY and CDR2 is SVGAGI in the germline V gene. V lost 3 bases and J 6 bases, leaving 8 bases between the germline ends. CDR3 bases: TGTGCCAGCAGTTATCCCAAACCCGGGGAGCTGTTTTTT. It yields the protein CASSYPKPGELFF.

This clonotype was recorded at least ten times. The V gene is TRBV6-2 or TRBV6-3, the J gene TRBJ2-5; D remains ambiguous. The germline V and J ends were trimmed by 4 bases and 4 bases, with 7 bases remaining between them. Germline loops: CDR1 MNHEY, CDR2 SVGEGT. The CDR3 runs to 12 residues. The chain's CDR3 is CASSSVRETQYF. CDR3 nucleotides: TGTGCCAGCAGTTCGGTGAGAGAGACCCAGTACTTC.

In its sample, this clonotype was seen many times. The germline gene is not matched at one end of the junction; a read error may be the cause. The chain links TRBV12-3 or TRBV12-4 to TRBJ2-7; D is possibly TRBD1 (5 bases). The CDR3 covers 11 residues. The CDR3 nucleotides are TGTGCCAGCAGTTTAGTAGGGGCTCCAAGATTC. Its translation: CASSLVGAPRF.

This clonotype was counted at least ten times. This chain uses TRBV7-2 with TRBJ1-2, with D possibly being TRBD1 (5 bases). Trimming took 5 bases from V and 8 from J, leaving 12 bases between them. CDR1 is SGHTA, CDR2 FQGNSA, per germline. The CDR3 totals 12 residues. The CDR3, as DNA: TGTGCCAGCAGCCCAGGGTTCGAGGGCTACACCTTC. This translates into CASSPGFEGYTF.

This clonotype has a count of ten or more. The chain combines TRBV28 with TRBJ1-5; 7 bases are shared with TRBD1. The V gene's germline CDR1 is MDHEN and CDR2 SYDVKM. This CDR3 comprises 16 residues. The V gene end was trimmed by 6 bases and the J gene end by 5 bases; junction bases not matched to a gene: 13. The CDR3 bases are TGTGCCAGCAGCCTCATCACGGGACAGTCCGATCAGCCCCAGCATTTT. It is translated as CASSLITGQSDQPQHF.

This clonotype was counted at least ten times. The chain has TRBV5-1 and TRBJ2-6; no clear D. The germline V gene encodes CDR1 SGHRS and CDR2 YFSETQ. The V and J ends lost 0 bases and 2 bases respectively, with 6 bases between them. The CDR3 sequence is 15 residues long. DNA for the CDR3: TGCGCCAGCAGCTTGGAAGGGCCTGGGGCCAACGTCCTGACTTTC. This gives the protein CASSLEGPGANVLTF. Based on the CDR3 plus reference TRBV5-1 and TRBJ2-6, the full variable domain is KAGVTQTPRYLIKTRGQQVTLSCSPISGHRSVSWYQQTPGQGLQFLFEYFSETQRNKGNFPGRFSGRQFSNSRSEMNVSTLELGDSALYLCASSLEGPGANVLTFGAGSRLTVL.